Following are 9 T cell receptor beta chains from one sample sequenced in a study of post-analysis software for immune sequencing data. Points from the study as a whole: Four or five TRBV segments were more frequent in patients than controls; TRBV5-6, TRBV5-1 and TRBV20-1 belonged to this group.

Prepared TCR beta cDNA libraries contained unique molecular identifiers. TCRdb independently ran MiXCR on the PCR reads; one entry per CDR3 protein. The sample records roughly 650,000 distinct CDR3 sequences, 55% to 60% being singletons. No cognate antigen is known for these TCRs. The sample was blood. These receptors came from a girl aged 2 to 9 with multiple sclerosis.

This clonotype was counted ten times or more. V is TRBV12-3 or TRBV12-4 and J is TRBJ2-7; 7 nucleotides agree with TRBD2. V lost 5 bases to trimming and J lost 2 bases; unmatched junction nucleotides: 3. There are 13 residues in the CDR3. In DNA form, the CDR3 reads TGTGCCAGCAGTCCGAGCGGGGCCTACGAGCAGTACTTC. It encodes CASSPSGAYEQYF.

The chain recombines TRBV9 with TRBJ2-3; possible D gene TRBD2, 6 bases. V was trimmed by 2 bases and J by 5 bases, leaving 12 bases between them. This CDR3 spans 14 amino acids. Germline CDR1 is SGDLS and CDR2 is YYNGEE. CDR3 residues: CASSVEGTEDTQYF. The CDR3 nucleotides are TGTGCCAGCAGCGTGGAAGGGACTGAAGATACGCAGTATTTT.

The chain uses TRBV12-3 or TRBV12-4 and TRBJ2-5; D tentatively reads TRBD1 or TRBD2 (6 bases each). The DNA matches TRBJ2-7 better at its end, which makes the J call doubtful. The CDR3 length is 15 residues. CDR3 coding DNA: TGTGCCAGCAGTTTGGCGGGACACCCGACCTACGAGCAGTACTTC. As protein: CASSLAGHPTYEQYF.

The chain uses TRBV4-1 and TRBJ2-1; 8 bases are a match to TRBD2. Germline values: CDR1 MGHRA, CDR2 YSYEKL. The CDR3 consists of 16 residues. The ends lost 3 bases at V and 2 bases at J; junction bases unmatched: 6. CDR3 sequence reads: CASSHLIAGTYNEQFF. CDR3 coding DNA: TGCGCCAGCAGCCATCTCATAGCGGGGACCTACAATGAGCAGTTCTTC.

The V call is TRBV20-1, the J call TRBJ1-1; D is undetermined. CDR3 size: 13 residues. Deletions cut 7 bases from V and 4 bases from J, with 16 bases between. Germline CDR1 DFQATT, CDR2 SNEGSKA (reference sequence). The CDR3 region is CSVNPLRGTEAFF. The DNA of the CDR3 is TGCAGTGTTAACCCGCTCCGGGGCACTGAAGCTTTCTTT.

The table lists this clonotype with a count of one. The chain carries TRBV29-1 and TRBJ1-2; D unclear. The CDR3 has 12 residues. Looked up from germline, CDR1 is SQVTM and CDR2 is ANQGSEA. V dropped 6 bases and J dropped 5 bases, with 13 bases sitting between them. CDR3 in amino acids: CSVGRAGYGYTF. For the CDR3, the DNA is TGCAGCGTGGGGAGGGCAGGATATGGCTACACCTTC.

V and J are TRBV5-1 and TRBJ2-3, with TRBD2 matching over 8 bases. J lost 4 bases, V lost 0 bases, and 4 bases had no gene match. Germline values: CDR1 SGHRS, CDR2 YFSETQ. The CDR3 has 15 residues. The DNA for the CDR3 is TGCGCCAGCAGCTTGGAGCGGGGGACCCCAGATACGCAGTATTTT. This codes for CASSLERGTPDTQYF.

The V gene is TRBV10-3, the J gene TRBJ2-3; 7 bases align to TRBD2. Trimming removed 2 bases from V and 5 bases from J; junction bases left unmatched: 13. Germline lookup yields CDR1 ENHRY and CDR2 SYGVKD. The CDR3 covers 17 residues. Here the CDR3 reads CAISEPEGGRELDTQYF. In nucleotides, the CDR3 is TGTGCCATCAGTGAGCCGGAGGGTGGGCGGGAGTTAGATACGCAGTATTTT.

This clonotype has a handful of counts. This CDR3 is CAIYSSDGGAYEQYF. The CDR3 DNA follows: TGCGCCATTTACTCATCGGACGGGGGGGCCTACGAGCAGTACTTC. V usage is TRBV29-1 and J usage is TRBJ2-7; 8 bases align to TRBD2. Germline V gene sequence: CDR1 SQVTM, CDR2 ANQGSEA. The CDR3 length is 15 residues.